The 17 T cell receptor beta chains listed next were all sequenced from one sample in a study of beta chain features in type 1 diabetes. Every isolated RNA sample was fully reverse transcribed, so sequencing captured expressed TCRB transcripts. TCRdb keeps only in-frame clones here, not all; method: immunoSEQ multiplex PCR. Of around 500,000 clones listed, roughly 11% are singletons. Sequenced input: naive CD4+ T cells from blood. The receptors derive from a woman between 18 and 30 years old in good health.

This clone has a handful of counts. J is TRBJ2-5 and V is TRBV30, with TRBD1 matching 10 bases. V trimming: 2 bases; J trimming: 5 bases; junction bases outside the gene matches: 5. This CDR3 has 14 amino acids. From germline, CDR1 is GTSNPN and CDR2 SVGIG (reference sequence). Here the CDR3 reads CAWSRDRGRETQYF. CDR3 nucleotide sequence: TGTGCCTGGAGTAGGGACAGGGGTAGGGAGACCCAGTACTTC. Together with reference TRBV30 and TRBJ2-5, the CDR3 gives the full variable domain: SQTIHQWPATLVQPVGSPLSLECTVEGTSNPNLYWYRQAAGRGLQLLFYSVGIGQISSEVPQNLSASRPQDRQFILSSKKLLLSDSGFYLCAWSRDRGRETQYFGPGTRLLVL.

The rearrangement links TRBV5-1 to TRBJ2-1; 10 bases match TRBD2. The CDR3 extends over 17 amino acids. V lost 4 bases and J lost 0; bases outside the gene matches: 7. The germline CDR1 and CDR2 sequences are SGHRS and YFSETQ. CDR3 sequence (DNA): TGCGCCAGCAGCCCAACTAGCGGGGCCCGCTCCTACAATGAGCAGTTCTTC. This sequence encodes CASSPTSGARSYNEQFF. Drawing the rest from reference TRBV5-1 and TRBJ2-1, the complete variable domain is KAGVTQTPRYLIKTRGQQVTLSCSPISGHRSVSWYQQTPGQGLQFLFEYFSETQRNKGNFPGRFSGRQFSNSRSEMNVSTLELGDSALYLCASSPTSGARSYNEQFFGPGTRLTVL.

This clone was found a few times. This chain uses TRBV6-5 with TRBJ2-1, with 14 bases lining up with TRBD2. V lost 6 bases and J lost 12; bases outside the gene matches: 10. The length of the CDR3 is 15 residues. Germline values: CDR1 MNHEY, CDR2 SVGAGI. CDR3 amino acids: CASSIGTSGSRVQFF. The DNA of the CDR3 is TGTGCCAGCAGCATCGGGACTAGCGGGAGTAGAGTGCAGTTCTTC.

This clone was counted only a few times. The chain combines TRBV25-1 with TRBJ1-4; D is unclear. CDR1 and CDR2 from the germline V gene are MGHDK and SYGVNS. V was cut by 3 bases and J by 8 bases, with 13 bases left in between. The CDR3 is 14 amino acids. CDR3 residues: CASSEGRPTEKLFF. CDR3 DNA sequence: TGTGCCAGCAGTGAGGGCAGACCCACAGAAAAACTGTTTTTT.

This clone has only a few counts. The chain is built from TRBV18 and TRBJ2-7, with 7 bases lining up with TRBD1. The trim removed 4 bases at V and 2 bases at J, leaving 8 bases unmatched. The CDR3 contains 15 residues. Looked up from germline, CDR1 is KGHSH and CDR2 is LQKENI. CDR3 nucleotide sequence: TGTGCCAGCTCACAAGCCGGGACAGCCCCCTACGAGCAGTACTTC. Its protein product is CASSQAGTAPYEQYF.

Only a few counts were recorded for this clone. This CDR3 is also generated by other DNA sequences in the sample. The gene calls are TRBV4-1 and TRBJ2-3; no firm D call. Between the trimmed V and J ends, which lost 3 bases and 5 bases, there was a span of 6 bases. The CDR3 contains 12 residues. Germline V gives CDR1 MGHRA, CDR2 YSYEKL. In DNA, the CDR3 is TGCGCCAGCAGCCACGTTAGAGATACGCAGTATTTT. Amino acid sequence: CASSHVRDTQYF.

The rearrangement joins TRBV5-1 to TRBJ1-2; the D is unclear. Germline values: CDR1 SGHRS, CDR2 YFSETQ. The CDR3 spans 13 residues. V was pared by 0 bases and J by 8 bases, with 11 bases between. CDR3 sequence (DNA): TGCGCCAGCAGCTTGGCCGAATCGGCGGGCTACACCTTC. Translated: CASSLAESAGYTF.

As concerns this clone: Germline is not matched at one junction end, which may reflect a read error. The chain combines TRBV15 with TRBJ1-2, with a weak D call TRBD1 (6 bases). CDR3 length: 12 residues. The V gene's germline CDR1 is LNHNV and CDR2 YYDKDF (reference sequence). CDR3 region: CATSSRRTEPSF. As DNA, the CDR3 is TGTGCCACCAGCAGCCGAAGGACAGAACCTTCCTTC.

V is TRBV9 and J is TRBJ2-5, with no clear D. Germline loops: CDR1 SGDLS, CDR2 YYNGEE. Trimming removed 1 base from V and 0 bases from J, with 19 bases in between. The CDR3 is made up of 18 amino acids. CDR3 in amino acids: CASSVSVKHRPDQETQYF. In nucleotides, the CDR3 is TGTGCCAGCAGCGTATCCGTCAAACACCGTCCAGACCAAGAGACCCAGTACTTC.

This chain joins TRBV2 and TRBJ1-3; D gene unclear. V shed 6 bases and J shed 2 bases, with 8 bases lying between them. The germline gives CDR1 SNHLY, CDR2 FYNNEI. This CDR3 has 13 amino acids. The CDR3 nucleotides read TGTGCCAGCAGGAGCAGAACTGGAAACACCATATATTTT. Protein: CASRSRTGNTIYF.

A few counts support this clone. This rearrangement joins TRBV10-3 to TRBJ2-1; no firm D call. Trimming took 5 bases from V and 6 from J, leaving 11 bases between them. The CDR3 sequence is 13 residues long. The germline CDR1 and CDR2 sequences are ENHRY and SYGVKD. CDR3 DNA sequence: TGTGCCATCAGTCGAAATTCGGGCAATGAGCAGTTCTTC. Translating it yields CAISRNSGNEQFF.

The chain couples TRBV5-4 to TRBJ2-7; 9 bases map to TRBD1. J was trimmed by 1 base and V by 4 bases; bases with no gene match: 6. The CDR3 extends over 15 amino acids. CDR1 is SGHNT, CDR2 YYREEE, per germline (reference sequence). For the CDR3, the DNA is TGTGCCAGCAGCGGCGGGACAGGGATTTCCTACGAGCAGTACGTC. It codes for CASSGGTGISYEQYV.

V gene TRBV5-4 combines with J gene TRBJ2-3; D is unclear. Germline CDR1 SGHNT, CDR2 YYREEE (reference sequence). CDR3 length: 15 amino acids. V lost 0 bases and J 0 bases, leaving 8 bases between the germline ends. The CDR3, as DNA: TGTGCCAGCAGCTTGGGGGCAGTTAGCACAGATACGCAGTATTTT. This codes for CASSLGAVSTDTQYF.

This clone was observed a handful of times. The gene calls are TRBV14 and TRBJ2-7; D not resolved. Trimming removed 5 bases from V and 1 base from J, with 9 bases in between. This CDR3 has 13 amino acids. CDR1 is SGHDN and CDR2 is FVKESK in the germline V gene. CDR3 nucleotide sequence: TGTGCCAGCAGCTACCTGGGGTCCTACGAGCAGTACGTC. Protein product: CASSYLGSYEQYV.

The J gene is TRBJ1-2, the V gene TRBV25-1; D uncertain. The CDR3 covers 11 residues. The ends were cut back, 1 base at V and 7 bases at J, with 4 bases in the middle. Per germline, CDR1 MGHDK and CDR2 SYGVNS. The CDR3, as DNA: TGTGCCAGCAGTGAATCGATTGGCTACACCTTC. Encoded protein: CASSESIGYTF.

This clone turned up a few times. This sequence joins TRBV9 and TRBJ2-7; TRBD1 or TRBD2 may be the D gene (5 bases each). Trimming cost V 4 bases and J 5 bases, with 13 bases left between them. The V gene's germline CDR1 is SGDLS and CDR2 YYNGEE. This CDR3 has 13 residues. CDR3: CASSPGTGDEQYF. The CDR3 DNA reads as TGTGCCAGCAGCCCAGGGACGGGCGACGAGCAGTACTTC.

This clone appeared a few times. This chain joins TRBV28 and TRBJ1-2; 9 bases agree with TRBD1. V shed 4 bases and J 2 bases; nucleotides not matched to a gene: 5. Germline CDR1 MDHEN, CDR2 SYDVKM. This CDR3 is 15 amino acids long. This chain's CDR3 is CASSSTGGWNYGYTF. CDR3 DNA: TGTGCCAGCAGTTCTACAGGGGGCTGGAACTATGGCTACACCTTC.